These T cell receptor beta chains were read from a single sample in a study of identical twins. Each CDR3 protein gets one entry after TCRdb re-called the 5' RACE reads with MiXCR. This sample has hundreds of thousands of distinct CDR3 sequences, with about 12% found just once. This sample also belongs to another study, concerning yellow fever vaccine responses in identical twins.

What was sequenced was PBMCs. The receptors were sampled from a woman under 30 in good health. Both conserved end residues are trimmed from each CDR3.

J: TRBJ2-3
V: TRBV12-3/TRBV12-4
length: 13
CDR3: ASSQGTATTDTQY

J: TRBJ2-2
V: TRBV9
length: 13
CDR3: ASSPRTGGRRELF

J: TRBJ1-4
V: TRBV12-3/TRBV12-4
length: 13
CDR3: ASSRTYGQGEKLF

J: TRBJ2-1
V: TRBV6-1
length: 14
CDR3: ASSEFRDRVDNEQF

J: TRBJ2-3
V: TRBV10-3
length: 18
CDR3: AISENLEAGLAGAADTQY

J: TRBJ2-3
V: TRBV28
length: 15
CDR3: ASSGYSGGVSTDTQY

J: TRBJ2-1
V: TRBV15
length: 15
CDR3: ATSRELGSSGARGQF

J: TRBJ2-1
V: TRBV29-1
length: 14
CDR3: SVEGQGLASYNEQF

J: TRBJ1-5
V: TRBV13
length: 16
CDR3: TCCLGLVGAGGNQPQH

J: TRBJ2-7
V: TRBV15
length: 12
CDR3: ATSRVQVFYEQY

J: TRBJ1-3
V: TRBV20-1
length: 13
CDR3: SARETGLPGNTIY

J: TRBJ2-1
V: TRBV24-1
length: 14
CDR3: ATSDPSGVTYNEQF

J: TRBJ2-1
V: TRBV24-1
length: 10
CDR3: ATSDLFYEQF

J: TRBJ1-1
V: TRBV2
length: 10
CDR3: ASRGKSAEAF

J: TRBJ2-3
V: TRBV5-1
length: 14
CDR3: ASSLVWREVGDTQY

J: TRBJ2-3
V: TRBV12-3/TRBV12-4
length: 13
CDR3: ASSLRAGWADTQY

J: TRBJ2-7
V: TRBV5-1
length: 12
CDR3: ASSLPTDTYEQY

J: TRBJ2-7
V: TRBV24-1
length: 11
CDR3: ATSDHQGYEQY

J: TRBJ2-3
V: TRBV2
length: 7
CDR3: AAGDTQY

J: TRBJ2-3
V: TRBV3-1
length: 14
CDR3: ASSQDGGVGTDTQY

J: TRBJ2-3
V: TRBV29-1
length: 11
CDR3: SHPGQGTDTQY

J: TRBJ1-1
V: TRBV12-5
length: 12
CDR3: ASGLVGMNTEAF

J: TRBJ2-7
V: TRBV10-3
length: 12
CDR3: AISESRDSLEQY

J: TRBJ2-3
V: TRBV7-8
length: 16
CDR3: ASTPRMKAGGSTDTQY

J: TRBJ2-5
V: TRBV4-1
length: 10
CDR3: ASSQVAETQY

J: TRBJ2-7
V: TRBV12-3/TRBV12-4
length: 12
CDR3: ASRRGQGGNEQY

J: TRBJ2-7
V: TRBV18
length: 11
CDR3: ASSPGADYEQY

J: TRBJ1-1
V: TRBV3-1
length: 10
CDR3: ASSQRSTEAF

J: TRBJ2-5
V: TRBV27
length: 13
CDR3: ASSLSAGSQETQY

J: TRBJ2-3
V: TRBV20-1
length: 11
CDR3: REGLAGVDTQY

J: TRBJ2-7
V: TRBV15
length: 13
CDR3: ATSSKVLSPYEQY

J: TRBJ2-5
V: TRBV6-5
length: 13
CDR3: ASSYWGGIQETQY

J: TRBJ1-1
V: TRBV2
length: 11
CDR3: ASITKGKGEAF

J: TRBJ2-1
V: TRBV20-1
length: 13
CDR3: SAREGTGSYNEQF

J: TRBJ2-1
V: TRBV10-2
length: 13
CDR3: ASRDTGVSYNEQF

J: TRBJ1-3
V: TRBV9
length: 16
CDR3: ASSVVRGVYVSGNTIY

J: TRBJ2-1
V: TRBV5-8
length: 12
CDR3: AMRPRGPYNEQF

J: TRBJ2-7
V: TRBV7-3
length: 13
CDR3: ASSPGGDGSYEQY

J: TRBJ2-1
V: TRBV9
length: 13
CDR3: ASSVGSNAYNEQF

J: TRBJ2-3
V: TRBV12-3/TRBV12-4
length: 13
CDR3: ASSLARSSTDTQY

J: TRBJ2-1
V: TRBV28
length: 14
CDR3: ASSLFAEPLGNEQF

J: TRBJ1-5
V: TRBV10-3
length: 12
CDR3: AISAGTGNQPQH

J: TRBJ2-2
V: TRBV20-1
length: 14
CDR3: SARDYGTGFTGELF

J: TRBJ2-1
V: TRBV29-1
length: 10
CDR3: SVEEPYNEQF

J: TRBJ1-1
V: TRBV14
length: 10
CDR3: ASSPETGGAF

J: TRBJ1-1
V: TRBV18
length: 13
CDR3: ASSPLTGENTEAF

J: TRBJ1-6
V: TRBV7-3
length: 13
CDR3: ASSLNWGDNSPLH

J: TRBJ2-7
V: TRBV5-1
length: 12
CDR3: ASSLAGLPYEQY

J: TRBJ2-7
V: TRBV20-1
length: 14
CDR3: SARDNPRTGSYEQY

J: TRBJ2-3
V: TRBV7-9
length: 15
CDR3: ASSPSLSGKGTDTQY

J: TRBJ2-7
V: TRBV6-6
length: 10
CDR3: ASSPNHLEQY

J: TRBJ2-3
V: TRBV12-3/TRBV12-4
length: 10
CDR3: ASSWVVDTQY

J: TRBJ1-2
V: TRBV24-1
length: 15
CDR3: ATSDLGTGLSNYGYT

J: TRBJ1-6
V: TRBV6-2/TRBV6-3
length: 13
CDR3: ASSGTVRFNSPLH

J: TRBJ2-1
V: TRBV9
length: 14
CDR3: ASSVATSGHYNEQF